This T cell receptor beta chain originates from a study of control samples from healthy donors and cancer patients. TCRdb's copy holds only in-frame clones and misses some; the assay was immunoSEQ multiplex PCR. Among over 90,000 clones, about 89% were seen once, and the ten largest hold about 18%. Sequencing input: PBMCs. The source of this sequence is a man in his 60s with lung cancer.

CDR3 DNA sequence: TGTGCCAGCAGTAACCCCCGGGGTGCCCAAGAGACCCAGTACTTC. It encodes CASSNPRGAQETQYF. This sequence joins TRBV25-1 and TRBJ2-5; D possibly corresponds to TRBD2 (5 bases). The CDR3 length is 15 residues. V lost 5 bases and J lost 1, with 14 bases in between. The germline CDR1 and CDR2 sequences are MGHDK and SYGVNS.